Listed here are 26 T cell receptor beta chains from one sample, sequenced in a study of circulating and synovial CD4+ cells in juvenile arthritis. Sequencing was performed with immunoSEQ multiplex PCR; in TCRdb, only in-frame clones are kept and a portion is missing. The table records about 32,000 clones, around 96% of them present only once. The sample comprised CD4+ T cells from blood. All receptors come from a human donor with juvenile idiopathic arthritis.

V gene TRBV4-2 combines with J gene TRBJ1-1, with D perhaps TRBD1 (5 bases). From germline, CDR1 is LGHNA and CDR2 YNFKEQ. The CDR3 has 14 residues. Trimming took off 4 bases at V and 0 bases at J, with 9 bases between the two ends. The CDR3 sequence: CASSPGTLNTEAFF. CDR3 sequence (DNA): TGTGCCAGCAGCCCAGGGACTCTGAACACTGAAGCTTTCTTT.

A single count supports this clone. The rearrangement links TRBV7-2 to TRBJ1-1, with a possible D match to TRBD1 (5 bases). The CDR3 is 13 residues long. Looked up from germline, CDR1 is SGHTA and CDR2 is FQGNSA. Between the trimmed V and J ends, which lost 4 bases and 1 base, there was a span of 7 bases. CDR3 coding DNA: TGTGCCAGCAGCTCCGACAGGAACACTGAAGCTTTCTTT. Residues: CASSSDRNTEAFF.

The chain carries TRBV6-5 and TRBJ2-7; TRBD2 aligns across 7 bases. The junction had 14 bases not matched to a gene; V was cut back by 11 bases and J by 4 bases. CDR1 and CDR2 (germline): MNHEY, SVGAGI. CDR3 length: 14 amino acids. The DNA for the CDR3 is TGTGCCGGCGGAGATGGGAGGGGAGGATACGAGCAGTACTTC. As protein: CAGGDGRGGYEQYF.

The V call is TRBV5-1, the J call TRBJ2-5, with D unresolved. Germline loops: CDR1 SGHRS, CDR2 YFSETQ. This CDR3 contains 15 residues. Trimming shortened V by 0 bases and J by 2 bases, and 11 bases separated the two germline ends. The CDR3 DNA reads as TGCGCCAGCAGCTTGGACGGTAAACCACAAGAGACCCAGTACTTC. It codes for CASSLDGKPQETQYF.

CDR3 residues: CASSLEAGSYEQYF. The CDR3 DNA sequence: TGTGCCAGCAGCTTAGAAGCGGGTTCCTACGAGCAGTACTTC. The chain employs TRBV11-2 and TRBJ2-7; possible D gene TRBD2, 6 bases. V was pared by 0 bases and J by 1 base, with 7 bases between. The CDR3 contains 14 residues. CDR1 and CDR2 from the germline V gene are SGHAT and FQNNGV.

This chain links TRBV19 with TRBJ1-2, with D uncertain. Trimming left V 5 bases short and J 1 base short, with 14 bases between. There are 15 residues in the CDR3. CDR1 and CDR2 (germline): LNHDA, SQIVND (reference sequence). The CDR3, as DNA: TGTGCCAGTAGTGTCGAGTATCCGATTAACTATGGCTACACCTTC. It yields the protein CASSVEYPINYGYTF.

CDR3 bases: TGTGCCAGCAGCTTAGACGGGACAGGAACTAATGAAAAACTGTTTTTT. Translated: CASSLDGTGTNEKLFF. The V call is TRBV7-2, the J call TRBJ1-4, with 8 bases matching TRBD1. V lost 1 base and J lost 1; bases outside the gene matches: 2. The CDR3 sequence is 16 residues long. Germline V gene sequence: CDR1 SGHTA, CDR2 FQGNSA.

The rearrangement links TRBV28 to TRBJ1-1, with 11 bases identical to TRBD1. The CDR3 is 15 amino acids. In germline, CDR1 is MDHEN, CDR2 SYDVKM. The trim removed 0 bases at V and 4 bases at J, leaving 1 base unmatched. The CDR3 loop reads CASSLWDRGLTEAFF. The DNA of the CDR3 is TGTGCCAGCAGTTTATGGGACAGGGGGCTCACTGAAGCTTTCTTT.

The gene calls are TRBV7-7 and TRBJ2-1; the match to TRBD1 covers 9 bases. The CDR3 runs to 19 residues. V shed 1 base, J shed 1 base, and the junction held 11 bases outside the gene matches. Germline loops: CDR1 SSHAT, CDR2 FNYEAQ (reference sequence). Here the CDR3 reads CASSLGPGQGTGSYNEQFF. The CDR3 nucleotides are TGTGCCAGCAGCTTAGGCCCGGGACAGGGTACAGGATCCTACAATGAGCAGTTCTTC.

The chain has TRBV19 and TRBJ1-1, with D perhaps TRBD1 (5 bases). The CDR3 contains 15 residues. Trimming took 6 bases from V and 1 from J, leaving 15 bases between them. CDR1 and CDR2 from the germline V gene are LNHDA and SQIVND (reference sequence). This CDR3 reads CASRAGLERNTEAFF. The CDR3 coding sequence is TGTGCCAGTAGGGCAGGGTTGGAGCGGAACACTGAAGCTTTCTTT.

The V gene is TRBV7-2, the J gene TRBJ2-3; 16 nucleotides align to TRBD2. The germline V gene encodes CDR1 SGHTA and CDR2 FQGNSA. Unmatched junction bases numbered 5, after V lost 4 bases and J lost 1 base. The CDR3 covers 18 residues. Here the CDR3 reads CASSSGLAGGRGTDTQYF. The CDR3, as DNA: TGTGCCAGCAGCTCGGGACTAGCGGGGGGGCGGGGCACAGATACGCAGTATTTT.

The rearrangement joins TRBV19 to TRBJ1-5, with 7 bases that match TRBD1. Germline V gives CDR1 LNHDA, CDR2 SQIVND (reference sequence). The trim removed 3 bases at V and 4 bases at J, leaving 9 bases unmatched. The CDR3 is made up of 16 amino acids. CDR3 in DNA: TGTGCCAGTAGTATCCTCGGACAGGCTTTTAATCAGCCCCAGCATTTT. This gives the protein CASSILGQAFNQPQHF.

V gene TRBV12-1 combines with J gene TRBJ2-1; the DNA was not compared with TRBD2, the D call given in the table. TRBV12-1 is given as a pseudogene. The CDR3 contains 15 residues. As DNA, the CDR3 is TGTGCCAGCACCCGTAGCGGGAGCCCCGTCGAGGAGCAGTTCTTC. Translated, it gives CASTRSGSPVEEQFF.

V usage is TRBV28 and J usage is TRBJ2-2; weak D call: TRBD2 (6 bases). CDR3 length: 14 amino acids. The germline gives CDR1 MDHEN, CDR2 SYDVKM. Trimming removed 7 bases at V and 7 bases at J, with 16 bases between. In DNA form, the CDR3 reads TGTGCCAGCATTCGGGGAGGCCGAGACGGGGAGCTGTTTTTT. This sequence encodes CASIRGGRDGELFF.

The V call is TRBV5-1, the J call TRBJ1-2, with D unclear. CDR1 and CDR2 (germline): SGHRS, YFSETQ. The germline V and J ends were trimmed by 0 bases and 8 bases, with 14 bases remaining between them. The CDR3 length is 14 residues. CDR3 region: CASSLEAAVRGYTF. In nucleotides, the CDR3 is TGCGCCAGCAGCTTGGAGGCGGCGGTCCGGGGCTACACCTTC.

This clone has only one observation. Relative to the germline gene, one junction end is altered; a read error may explain this. Distinct nucleotide sequences in the sample also encode this CDR3. The rearrangement joins TRBV6-4 to TRBJ1-6, with TRBD1 identical over 11 bases. The CDR3 consists of 15 residues. Germline loops: CDR1 MRHNA, CDR2 SNTAGT. The CDR3 loop is CASRPDRGLNSPLHF. CDR3 in DNA: TGTGCCAGCAGACCGGACAGGGGGCTGAATTCCCCCCTCCACTTT.

V usage is TRBV2 and J usage is TRBJ1-5; D perhaps matches TRBD1 (6 bases). Trimming left V 0 bases short and J 2 bases short, with 14 bases between. The CDR3 is 17 amino acids. Germline V gives CDR1 SNHLY, CDR2 FYNNEI. The CDR3 reads CASSEAGGGRGNQPQHF. In DNA, the CDR3 is TGTGCCAGCAGTGAAGCGGGAGGGGGGCGAGGCAATCAGCCCCAGCATTTT.

The rearrangement links TRBV10-3 to TRBJ2-1; 9 bases agree with TRBD2. Germline CDR1 reads ENHRY; CDR2 reads SYGVKD. J was trimmed by 6 bases and V by 9 bases; bases with no gene match: 6. CDR3 length equals 13 residues. Here the CDR3 DNA reads TGTGCCATTCACGGGCGGGGGGGCAATGAGCAGTTCTTC. Its translation is CAIHGRGGNEQFF.

This chain links TRBV19 with TRBJ2-5; 11 nucleotides agree with TRBD2. The CDR3 totals 16 residues. CDR1 is LNHDA, CDR2 SQIVND, per germline (reference sequence). V gave up 5 bases and J gave up 2 bases; unmatched junction bases: 7. Written as DNA, the CDR3 is TGTGCCAGTAGTCTCCGACTAGCGGGGCTTCAAGAGACCCAGTACTTC. Its protein product is CASSLRLAGLQETQYF.

The rearrangement uses TRBV28 and TRBJ1-3, with D uncertain. The CDR3 totals 13 residues. The ends were cut back, 3 bases at V and 1 base at J, with 4 bases in the middle. In germline, CDR1 is MDHEN, CDR2 SYDVKM. Here the CDR3 reads CASSFRSGNTIYF. The CDR3, as DNA: TGTGCCAGCAGTTTCAGGTCTGGAAACACCATATATTTT.

This clone was detected a few times. This chain joins TRBV28 and TRBJ2-3, with 7 bases lining up with TRBD1. Germline V gene sequence: CDR1 MDHEN, CDR2 SYDVKM. The CDR3 runs to 18 residues. V shed 6 bases and J 0 bases; nucleotides not matched to a gene: 15. The CDR3 DNA is TGTGCCAGCAGCCAGGACAGGCTGGGGTCCACTAGCACAGATACGCAGTATTTT. It codes for CASSQDRLGSTSTDTQYF.

V and J are TRBV2 and TRBJ2-1, with TRBD1 matching over 8 bases. V gave up 4 bases and J gave up 4 bases; unmatched junction bases: 3. Looked up from germline, CDR1 is SNHLY and CDR2 is FYNNEI. This CDR3 contains 14 residues. CDR3: CASSARTGYNEQFF. The CDR3 DNA is TGTGCCAGCAGTGCTAGGACAGGGTACAATGAGCAGTTCTTC.

The chain uses TRBV19 and TRBJ2-5, with 15 positions matching TRBD2. The J segment lost 2 bases and the V segment lost 5 bases, leaving 12 bases of the junction unmatched. The CDR3 extends over 19 amino acids. Germline values: CDR1 LNHDA, CDR2 SQIVND (reference sequence). Here the CDR3 DNA reads TGTGCCAGTAGTCGAAGGGCCGGGACTAGCGGGGGGTTACAAGAGACCCAGTACTTC. Protein product: CASSRRAGTSGGLQETQYF.

The V gene is TRBV5-1, the J gene TRBJ2-2; D may be TRBD1 (6 bases). The CDR3 sequence is 14 residues long. The germline V gene has CDR1 SGHRS and CDR2 YFSETQ. V was cut by 5 bases and J by 3 bases, with 11 bases left in between. The chain's CDR3 is CASSTGMDTGELFF. The CDR3 DNA is TGCGCCAGCAGTACAGGGATGGACACCGGGGAGCTGTTTTTT. Full variable domain (rest looked up from reference TRBV5-1 and TRBJ2-2): KAGVTQTPRYLIKTRGQQVTLSCSPISGHRSVSWYQQTPGQGLQFLFEYFSETQRNKGNFPGRFSGRQFSNSRSEMNVSTLELGDSALYLCASSTGMDTGELFFGEGSRLTVL.

The chain is built from TRBV7-2 and TRBJ2-1, with 9 bases fitting TRBD2. Germline V lookup: CDR1 SGHTA, CDR2 FQGNSA. The V gene end was trimmed by 5 bases and the J gene end by 4 bases; junction bases not matched to a gene: 6. The CDR3 is made up of 15 amino acids. The CDR3 here is CASSPDAGGYNEQFF. The CDR3 DNA is TGTGCCAGCAGCCCTGACGCGGGGGGGTACAATGAGCAGTTCTTC.

Only a few counts were recorded for this clone. The chain is built from TRBV19 and TRBJ1-3, with D maybe TRBD1 (5 bases). Germline loops: CDR1 LNHDA, CDR2 SQIVND (reference sequence). This CDR3 is built from 15 residues. Trimming left V 3 bases short and J 2 bases short, with 11 bases between. The CDR3 sequence: CASSIQGGTGNTIYF. The CDR3 region has the DNA TGTGCCAGTAGTATTCAGGGTGGGACTGGAAACACCATATATTTT.